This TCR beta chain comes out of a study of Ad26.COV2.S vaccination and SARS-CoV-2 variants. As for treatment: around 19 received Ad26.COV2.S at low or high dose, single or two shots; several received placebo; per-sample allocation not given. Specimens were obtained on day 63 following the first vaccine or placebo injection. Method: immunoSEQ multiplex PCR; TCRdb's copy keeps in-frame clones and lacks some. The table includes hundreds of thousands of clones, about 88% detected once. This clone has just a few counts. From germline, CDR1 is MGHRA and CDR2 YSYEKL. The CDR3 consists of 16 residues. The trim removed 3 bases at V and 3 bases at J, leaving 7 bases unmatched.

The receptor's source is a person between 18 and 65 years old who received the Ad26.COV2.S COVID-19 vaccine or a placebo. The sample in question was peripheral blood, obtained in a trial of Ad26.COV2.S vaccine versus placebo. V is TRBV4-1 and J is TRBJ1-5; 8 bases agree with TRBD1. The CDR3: CASSQTPDRANQPQHF. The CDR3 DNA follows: TGCGCCAGCAGCCAGACCCCGGACAGGGCCAATCAGCCCCAGCATTTT.